This T cell receptor beta chain was identified during a study of T cell changes during pregnancy in multiple sclerosis. In germline, CDR1 is MRHNA, CDR2 SNTAGT. The CDR3 covers 14 residues. Trimming removed 6 bases at V and 1 base at J, with 12 bases between. TCRdb's table, derived via immunoSEQ multiplex PCR, lists solely in-frame clones and lacks some. The data contain about 100,000 clones, over 85% of them singletons. Sequencing was performed on peripheral blood, taken in the second trimester of pregnancy. J is TRBJ1-1 and V is TRBV6-4, with D unresolved. The receptor was derived from a female donor with multiple sclerosis, enrolled in a pregnancy study. The CDR3 DNA sequence: TGTGCCAGCAGGCGGAAACATAAGAACACTGAAGCTTTCTTT. It yields the protein CASRRKHKNTEAFF.